The entry that follows covers one T cell receptor beta chain sequence. The antigen remains unidentified. The source of the sample is a study of beta chain features in type 1 diabetes. Study-level results: People with Type 1 diabetes carried modestly yet significantly shorter TCRB CDR3s in all four CD4+ subsets.

As every portion of the isolated RNA was reverse transcribed, the sequencing read expressed TCRB transcripts. An average of around 3.4 million reads was obtained for naive, central memory and regulatory T cell samples. The data were produced by immunoSEQ multiplex PCR, yet TCRdb's version contains in-frame clones alone and is incomplete. The data show about 660,000 clones, roughly an eighth seen once. The sample consisted of naive CD4+ T cells from blood. This receptor was identified in a man aged 18 to 35 with type 1 diabetes.

CDR3 coding DNA: TGTGCCAGCAGCCAAGGGGTGACTCTCCCCCGGCACGAGCAGTACTTC. This encodes CASSQGVTLPRHEQYF. The genes are TRBV14 and TRBJ2-7; the D is unclear. V lost 1 base and J lost 5, with 18 bases in between. Germline CDR1 reads SGHDN; CDR2 reads FVKESK. The CDR3 sequence is 16 residues long.